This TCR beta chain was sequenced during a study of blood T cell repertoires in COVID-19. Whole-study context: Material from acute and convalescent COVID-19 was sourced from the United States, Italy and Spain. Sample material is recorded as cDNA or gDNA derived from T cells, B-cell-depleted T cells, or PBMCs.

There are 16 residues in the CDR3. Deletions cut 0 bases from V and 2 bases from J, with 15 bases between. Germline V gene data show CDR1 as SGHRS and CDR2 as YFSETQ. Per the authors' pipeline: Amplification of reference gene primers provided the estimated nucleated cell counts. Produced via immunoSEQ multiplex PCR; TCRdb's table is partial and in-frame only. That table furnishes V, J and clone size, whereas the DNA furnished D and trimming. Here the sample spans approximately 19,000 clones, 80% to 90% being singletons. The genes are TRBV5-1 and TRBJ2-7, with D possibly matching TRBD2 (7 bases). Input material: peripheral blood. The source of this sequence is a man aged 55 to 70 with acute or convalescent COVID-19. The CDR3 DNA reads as TGCGCCAGCAGCTTGGGAGGGGGGGACCCCACCTACGAGCAGTACTTC. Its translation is CASSLGGGDPTYEQYF.